Reported below is one T cell receptor beta chain. The antigen remains unidentified. These data are taken from a study of CXCR3-negative and CXCR3-positive naive CD8 T cells. The libraries of TRB cDNA were constructed through 5' RACE using UMI labels. TCRdb reworked the 5' RACE reads into one entry per CDR3 protein, no DNA. There are about 130,000 distinct CDR3 sequences in the sample, with approximately 0.5% held by the top ten. Points from the study as a whole: Comparison of naive cells showed more hydrophobic TRB CDR3s in CXCR3-positive than in CXCR3-negative naive cells. Within a donor, both naive subsets shared TRBV-TRBJ usage, unlike memory cells.

The CDR3 is 17 residues long. Germline assignment: CDR1 LGHDT and CDR2 YNNKEL (reference sequence). Source material: naive CXCR3- CD8+ T cells from blood. As to subset: CD45RO-CCR7+CD27+CD95- naive CD8+ T cells lacking CXCR3 (TNR3-). This rearrangement joins TRBV3-1 to TRBJ2-5; checking the TCRdb D call of TRBD1 is not possible without DNA. The source is a human donor in good health. Some clones in this sample may be carry-over from other donors' samples. CDR3 sequence: CASSQGVWTAYQETQYF.